The present entry profiles one TCR beta chain with its context. No antigen is known for it. The entry originates in a study of OX40 agonist ivuxolimab in advanced cancers. Overall study: Ivuxolimab, an antibody that agonizes OX40 (CD134), was administered to the patients. Of the patients, three showed partial responses, one with hepatocellular carcinoma and two with cutaneous melanoma. Study conclusions and caveats: Mean expanded clone counts were higher in CD8+ than CD4+ T cells. Patients who responded partially at 0.1-3.0 mg/kg showed clonal expansion ranking among the lowest.

Generated by immunoSEQ multiplex PCR, the TCRdb table keeps only in-frame clones and is missing some. Among more than 9,000 clones listed, around 80% were seen once. This CDR3 is 15 amino acids long. V lost 5 bases, J lost 3 bases, and 7 bases stayed unmatched. From germline, CDR1 is MGHRA and CDR2 YSYEKL. This material consisted of CD4+ or CD8+ T cells sorted from blood, taken in a trial of the OX40 agonist ivuxolimab. The sequence was obtained from an adult with an advanced solid tumor such as melanoma, head and neck, liver or kidney cancer. V usage is TRBV4-1 and J usage is TRBJ2-7, with TRBD2 identical over 10 bases. CDR3 coding DNA: TGCGCCAGCAGCTATACTAGCGGGGAGATCTACGAGCAGTACTTC. It yields the protein CASSYTSGEIYEQYF.